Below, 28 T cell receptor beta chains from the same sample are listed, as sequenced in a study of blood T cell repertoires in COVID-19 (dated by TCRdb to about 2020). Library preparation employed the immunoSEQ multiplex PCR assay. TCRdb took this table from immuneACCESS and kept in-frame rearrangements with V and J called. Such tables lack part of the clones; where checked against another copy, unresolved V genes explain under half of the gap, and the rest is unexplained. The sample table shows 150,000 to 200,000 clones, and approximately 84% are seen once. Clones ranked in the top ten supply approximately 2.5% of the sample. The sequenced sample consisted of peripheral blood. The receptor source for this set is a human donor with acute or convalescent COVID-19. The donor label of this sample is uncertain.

In nucleotides, the CDR3 is TGTGCCAGCAGTCGTCCGGGACTGGGATCCTACGAGCAGTACTTC. Its protein is CASSRPGLGSYEQYF. The V gene is TRBV25-1, the J gene TRBJ2-7; tentative D call: TRBD2 (6 bases). V shed 5 bases and J shed 1 base, with 15 bases lying between them. The CDR3 runs to 15 residues. In germline, CDR1 is MGHDK, CDR2 SYGVNS.

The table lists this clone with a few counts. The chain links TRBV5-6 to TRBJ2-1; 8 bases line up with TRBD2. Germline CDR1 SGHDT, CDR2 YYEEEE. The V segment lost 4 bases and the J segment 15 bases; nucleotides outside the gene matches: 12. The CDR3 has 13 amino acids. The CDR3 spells CASSIGAAGGAFF. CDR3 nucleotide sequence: TGTGCCAGCAGCATCGGAGCCGCGGGGGGCGCGTTCTTC.

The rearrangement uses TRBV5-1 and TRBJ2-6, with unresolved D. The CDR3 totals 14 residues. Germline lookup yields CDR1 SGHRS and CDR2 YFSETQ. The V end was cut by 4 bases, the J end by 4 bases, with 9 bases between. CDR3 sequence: CASSPSTGANVLTF. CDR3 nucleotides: TGCGCCAGCAGCCCCTCCACAGGGGCCAACGTCCTGACTTTC.

CDR3 in amino acids: CASSLVGGAFETQYF. The CDR3 nucleotides read TGTGCCAGCAGCTTAGTTGGGGGGGCATTTGAGACCCAGTACTTC. The chain uses TRBV11-2 and TRBJ2-5, with D perhaps matching TRBD2 (7 bases). Trimming removed 1 base from V and 5 bases from J, with 14 bases in between. CDR1 and CDR2 (germline): SGHAT, FQNNGV. CDR3 size: 15 residues.

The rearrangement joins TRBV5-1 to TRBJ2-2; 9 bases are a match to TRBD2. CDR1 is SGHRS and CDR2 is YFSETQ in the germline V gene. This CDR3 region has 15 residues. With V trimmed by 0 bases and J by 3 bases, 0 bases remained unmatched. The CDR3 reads CASSLGLADTGELFF. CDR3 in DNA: TGCGCCAGCAGCTTGGGACTAGCGGACACCGGGGAGCTGTTTTTT.

For the CDR3, the DNA is TGTGCCAGCAGCTCGGGACTCTCCAAAAACATTCAGTACTTC. Translation gives CASSSGLSKNIQYF. The chain links TRBV7-3 to TRBJ2-4; maybe TRBD2 (6 bases). CDR1 and CDR2 (germline): SGHTA, FQGTGA. V was pared by 4 bases and J by 2 bases, with 9 bases between. CDR3 length: 14 amino acids.

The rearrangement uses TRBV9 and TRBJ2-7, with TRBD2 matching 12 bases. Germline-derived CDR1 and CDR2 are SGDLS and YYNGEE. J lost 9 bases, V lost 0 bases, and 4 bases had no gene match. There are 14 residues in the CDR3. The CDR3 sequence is CASSVGLAGGVQYF. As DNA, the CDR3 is TGTGCCAGCAGCGTAGGGCTAGCGGGAGGGGTGCAGTACTTC.

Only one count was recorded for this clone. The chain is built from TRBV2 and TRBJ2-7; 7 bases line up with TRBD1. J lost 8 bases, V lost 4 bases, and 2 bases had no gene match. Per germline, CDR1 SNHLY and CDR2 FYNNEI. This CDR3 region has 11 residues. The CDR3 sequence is CASSGQGKQYF. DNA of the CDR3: TGTGCCAGCAGTGGACAGGGTAAGCAGTACTTC.

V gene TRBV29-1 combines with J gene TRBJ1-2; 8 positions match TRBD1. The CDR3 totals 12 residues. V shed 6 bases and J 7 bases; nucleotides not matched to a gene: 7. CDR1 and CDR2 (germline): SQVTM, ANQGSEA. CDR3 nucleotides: TGCAGCGTCAACAGGGGGGCCGGTGGCTACACCTTC. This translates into CSVNRGAGGYTF. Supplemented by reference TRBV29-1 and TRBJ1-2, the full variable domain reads SAVISQKPSRDICQRGTSLTIQCQVDSQVTMMFWYRQQPGQSLTLIATANQGSEATYESGFVIDKFPISRPNLTFSTLTVSNMSPEDSSIYLCSVNRGAGGYTFGSGTRLTVV.

The CDR3 spells CASGEAGGRETQYF. The CDR3 DNA sequence: TGTGCCAGCGGGGAAGCGGGGGGGCGGGAGACCCAGTACTTC. V gene TRBV2 combines with J gene TRBJ2-5; TRBD2 aligns across 10 bases. The V gene end was trimmed by 8 bases and the J gene end by 5 bases; junction bases not matched to a gene: 8. CDR1 SNHLY and CDR2 FYNNEI come from the germline V gene. There are 14 residues in the CDR3.

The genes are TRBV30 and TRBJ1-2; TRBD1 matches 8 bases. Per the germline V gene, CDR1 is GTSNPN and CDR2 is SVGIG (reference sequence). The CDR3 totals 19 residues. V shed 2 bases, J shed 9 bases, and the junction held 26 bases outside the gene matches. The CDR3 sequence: CAWSLDRTPQSQGAGRYTF. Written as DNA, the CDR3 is TGTGCCTGGAGTCTAGACCGTACCCCCCAATCCCAGGGGGCTGGGCGCTACACCTTC. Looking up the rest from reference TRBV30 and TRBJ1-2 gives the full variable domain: SQTIHQWPATLVQPVGSPLSLECTVEGTSNPNLYWYRQAAGRGLQLLFYSVGIGQISSEVPQNLSASRPQDRQFILSSKKLLLSDSGFYLCAWSLDRTPQSQGAGRYTFGSGTRLTVV.

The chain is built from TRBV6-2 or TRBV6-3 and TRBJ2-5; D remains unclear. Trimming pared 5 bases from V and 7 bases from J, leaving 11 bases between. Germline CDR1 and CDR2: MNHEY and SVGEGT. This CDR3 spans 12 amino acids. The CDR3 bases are TGTGCCAGCAGTGCAAATGGCGGGACCCAGTACTTC. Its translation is CASSANGGTQYF.

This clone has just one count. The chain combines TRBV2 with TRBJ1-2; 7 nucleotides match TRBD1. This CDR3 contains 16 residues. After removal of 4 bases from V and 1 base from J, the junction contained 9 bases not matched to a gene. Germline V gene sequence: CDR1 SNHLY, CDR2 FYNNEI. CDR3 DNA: TGTGCCAGCAGTGGAGGGCAGGGGGGCTATAACTATGGCTACACCTTC. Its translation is CASSGGQGGYNYGYTF.

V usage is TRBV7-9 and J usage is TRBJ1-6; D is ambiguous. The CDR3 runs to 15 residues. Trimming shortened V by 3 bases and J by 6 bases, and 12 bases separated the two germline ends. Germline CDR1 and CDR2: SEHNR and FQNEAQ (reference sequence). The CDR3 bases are TGTGCCAGCAGCTTCGCTAGGAGTTTTAATTCACCCCTCCACTTT. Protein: CASSFARSFNSPLHF. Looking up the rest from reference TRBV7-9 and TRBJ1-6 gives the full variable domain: DTGVSQNPRHKITKRGQNVTFRCDPISEHNRLYWYRQTLGQGPEFLTYFQNEAQLEKSRLLSDRFSAERPKGSFSTLEIQRTEQGDSAMYLCASSFARSFNSPLHFGNGTRLTVT.

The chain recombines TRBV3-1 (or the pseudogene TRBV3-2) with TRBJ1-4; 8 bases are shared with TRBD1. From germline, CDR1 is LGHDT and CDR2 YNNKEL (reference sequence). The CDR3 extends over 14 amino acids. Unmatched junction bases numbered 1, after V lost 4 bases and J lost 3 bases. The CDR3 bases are TGTGCCAGCAGCCTCAGGGGGCCTAATGAAAAACTGTTTTTT. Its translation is CASSLRGPNEKLFF.

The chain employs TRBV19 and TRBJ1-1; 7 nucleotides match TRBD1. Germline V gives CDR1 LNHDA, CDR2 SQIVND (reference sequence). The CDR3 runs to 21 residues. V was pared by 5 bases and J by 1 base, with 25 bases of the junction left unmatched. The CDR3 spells CASSPPFGTVGSPTKNTEAFF. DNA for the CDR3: TGTGCCAGTAGTCCACCGTTCGGGACAGTCGGGTCACCGACTAAGAACACTGAAGCTTTCTTT. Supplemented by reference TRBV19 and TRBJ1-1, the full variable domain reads DGGITQSPKYLFRKEGQNVTLSCEQNLNHDAMYWYRQDPGQGLRLIYYSQIVNDFQKGDIAEGYSVSREKKESFPLTVTSAQKNPTAFYLCASSPPFGTVGSPTKNTEAFFGQGTRLTVV.

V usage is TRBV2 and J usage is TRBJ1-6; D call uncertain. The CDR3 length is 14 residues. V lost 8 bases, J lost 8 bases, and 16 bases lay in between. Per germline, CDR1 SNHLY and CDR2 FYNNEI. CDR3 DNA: TGTGCCAGCTTAAGGGTAAAGGAGGATTCACCCCTCCACTTT. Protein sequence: CASLRVKEDSPLHF.

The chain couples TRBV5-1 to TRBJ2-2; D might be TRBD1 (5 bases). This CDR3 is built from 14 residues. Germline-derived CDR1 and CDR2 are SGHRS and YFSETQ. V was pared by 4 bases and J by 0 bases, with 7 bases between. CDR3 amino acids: CASSPGPNTGELFF. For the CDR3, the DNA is TGCGCCAGCAGCCCAGGGCCGAACACCGGGGAGCTGTTTTTT.

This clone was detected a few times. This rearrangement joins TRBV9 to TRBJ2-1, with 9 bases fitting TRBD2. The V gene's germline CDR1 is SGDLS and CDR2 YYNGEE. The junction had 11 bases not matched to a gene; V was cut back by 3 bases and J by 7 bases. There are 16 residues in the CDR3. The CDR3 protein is CASSGVLAGDENEQFF. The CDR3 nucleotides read TGTGCCAGCAGCGGAGTCTTAGCGGGAGATGAGAATGAGCAGTTCTTC.

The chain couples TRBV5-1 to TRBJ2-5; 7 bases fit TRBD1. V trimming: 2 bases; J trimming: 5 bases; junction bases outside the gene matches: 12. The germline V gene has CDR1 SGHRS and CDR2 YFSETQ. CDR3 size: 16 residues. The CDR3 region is CASSFAGGVGLETQYF. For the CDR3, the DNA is TGCGCCAGCAGCTTCGCAGGGGGAGTAGGGTTGGAGACCCAGTACTTC.

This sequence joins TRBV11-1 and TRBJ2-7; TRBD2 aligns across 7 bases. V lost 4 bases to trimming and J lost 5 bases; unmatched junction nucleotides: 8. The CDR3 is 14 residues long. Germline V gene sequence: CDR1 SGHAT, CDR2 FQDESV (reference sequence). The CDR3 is CASSSRTSVNEQYF. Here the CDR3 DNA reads TGTGCCAGCAGCTCCCGGACTAGTGTAAACGAGCAGTACTTC.

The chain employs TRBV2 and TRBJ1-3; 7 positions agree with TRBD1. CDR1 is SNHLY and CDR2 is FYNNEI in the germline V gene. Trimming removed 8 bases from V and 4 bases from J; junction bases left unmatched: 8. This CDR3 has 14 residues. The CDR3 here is CASDRTGVGNTIYF. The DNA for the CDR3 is TGTGCCAGCGACCGTACAGGGGTCGGAAACACCATATATTTT. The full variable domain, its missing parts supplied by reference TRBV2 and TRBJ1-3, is EPEVTQTPSHQVTQMGQEVILRCVPISNHLYFYWYRQILGQKVEFLVSFYNNEISEKSEIFDDQFSVERPDGSNFTLKIRSTKLEDSAMYFCASDRTGVGNTIYFGEGSWLTVV.

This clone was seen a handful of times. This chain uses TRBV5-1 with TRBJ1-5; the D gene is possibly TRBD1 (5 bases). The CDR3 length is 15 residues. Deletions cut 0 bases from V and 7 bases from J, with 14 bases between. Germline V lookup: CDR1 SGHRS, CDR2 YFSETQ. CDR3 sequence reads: CASSLDPKPGQPQHF. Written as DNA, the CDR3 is TGCGCCAGCAGCTTGGATCCCAAACCAGGGCAGCCCCAGCATTTT.

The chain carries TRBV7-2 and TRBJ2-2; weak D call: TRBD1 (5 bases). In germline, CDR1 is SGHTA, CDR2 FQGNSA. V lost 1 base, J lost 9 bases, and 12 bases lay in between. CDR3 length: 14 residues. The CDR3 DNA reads TGTGCCAGCAGCTTAGGCAGGGATGGCCGGGAGCTGTTTTTT. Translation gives CASSLGRDGRELFF.

DNA of the CDR3: TGTGCCAGCAGCCCCGTACGACAGGCTAACTATGGCTACACCTTC. Residues: CASSPVRQANYGYTF. This chain links TRBV3-1 (or the pseudogene TRBV3-2) with TRBJ1-2; TRBD1 might be the D (6 bases). The germline CDR1 and CDR2 sequences are LGHDT and YNNKEL (reference sequence). V shed 4 bases and J shed 0 bases, with 12 bases lying between them. The CDR3 runs to 15 residues.

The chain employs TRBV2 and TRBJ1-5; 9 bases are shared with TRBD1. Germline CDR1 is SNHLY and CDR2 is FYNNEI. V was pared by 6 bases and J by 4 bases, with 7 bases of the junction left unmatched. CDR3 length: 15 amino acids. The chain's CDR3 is CASRKGQGSNQPQHF. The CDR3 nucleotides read TGTGCCAGCAGAAAGGGACAGGGTTCTAATCAGCCCCAGCATTTT.

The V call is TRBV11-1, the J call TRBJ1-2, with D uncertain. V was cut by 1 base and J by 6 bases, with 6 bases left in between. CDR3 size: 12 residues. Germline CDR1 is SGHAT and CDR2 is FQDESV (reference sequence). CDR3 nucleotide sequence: TGTGCCAGCAGCTTAGAACAGAATGGCTACACCTTC. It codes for CASSLEQNGYTF.

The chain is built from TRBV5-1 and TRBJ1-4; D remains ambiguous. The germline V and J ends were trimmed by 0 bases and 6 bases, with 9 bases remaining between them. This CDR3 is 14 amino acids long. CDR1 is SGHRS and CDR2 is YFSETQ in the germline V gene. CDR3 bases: TGCGCCAGCAGCTTGGCCCGGCAGGATGAAAAACTGTTTTTT. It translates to CASSLARQDEKLFF. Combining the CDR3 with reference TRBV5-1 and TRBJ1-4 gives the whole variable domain KAGVTQTPRYLIKTRGQQVTLSCSPISGHRSVSWYQQTPGQGLQFLFEYFSETQRNKGNFPGRFSGRQFSNSRSEMNVSTLELGDSALYLCASSLARQDEKLFFGSGTQLSVL.